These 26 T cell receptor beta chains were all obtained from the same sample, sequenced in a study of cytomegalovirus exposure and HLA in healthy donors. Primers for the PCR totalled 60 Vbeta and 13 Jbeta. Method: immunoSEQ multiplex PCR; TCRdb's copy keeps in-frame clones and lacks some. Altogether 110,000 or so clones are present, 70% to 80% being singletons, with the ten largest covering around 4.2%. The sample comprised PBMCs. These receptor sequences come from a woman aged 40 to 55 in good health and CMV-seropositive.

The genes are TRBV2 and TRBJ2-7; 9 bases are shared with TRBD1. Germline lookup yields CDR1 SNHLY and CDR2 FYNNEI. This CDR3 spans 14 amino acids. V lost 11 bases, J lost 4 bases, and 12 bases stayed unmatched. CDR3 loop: CAVTPGQGPYEQYF. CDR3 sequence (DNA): TGTGCCGTCACACCGGGACAGGGCCCTTACGAGCAGTACTTC.

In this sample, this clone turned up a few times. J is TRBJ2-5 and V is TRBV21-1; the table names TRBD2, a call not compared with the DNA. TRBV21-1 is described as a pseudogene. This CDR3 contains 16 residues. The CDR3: CASSKAMGGREETQYF. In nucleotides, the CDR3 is TGTGCCAGCAGCAAAGCTATGGGAGGGAGGGAAGAGACCCAGTACTTC.

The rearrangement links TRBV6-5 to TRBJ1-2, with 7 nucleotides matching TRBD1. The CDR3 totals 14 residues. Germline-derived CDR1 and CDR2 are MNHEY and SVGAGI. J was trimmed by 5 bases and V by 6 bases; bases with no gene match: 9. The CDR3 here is CASSVQGGVYGYTF. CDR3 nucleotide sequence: TGTGCCAGCAGCGTCCAGGGGGGTGTGTATGGCTACACCTTC.

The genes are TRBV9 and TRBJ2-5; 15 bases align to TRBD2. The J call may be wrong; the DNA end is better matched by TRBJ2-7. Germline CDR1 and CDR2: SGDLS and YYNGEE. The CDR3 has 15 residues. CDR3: CASSAGTSGRYEQYF. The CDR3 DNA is TGTGCCAGCAGCGCCGGGACTAGCGGGAGGTACGAGCAGTACTTC.

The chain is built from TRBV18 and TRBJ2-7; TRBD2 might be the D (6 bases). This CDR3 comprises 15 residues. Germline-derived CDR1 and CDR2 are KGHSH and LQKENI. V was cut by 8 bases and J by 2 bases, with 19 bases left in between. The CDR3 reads CASPLDQPGAYEQYF. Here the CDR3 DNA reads TGTGCCAGCCCACTCGATCAACCGGGGGCCTACGAGCAGTACTTC. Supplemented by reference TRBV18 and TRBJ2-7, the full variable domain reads NAGVMQNPRHLVRRRGQEARLRCSPMKGHSHVYWYRQLPEEGLKFMVYLQKENIIDESGMPKERFSAEFPKEGPSILRIQQVVRGDSAAYFCASPLDQPGAYEQYFGPGTRLTVT.

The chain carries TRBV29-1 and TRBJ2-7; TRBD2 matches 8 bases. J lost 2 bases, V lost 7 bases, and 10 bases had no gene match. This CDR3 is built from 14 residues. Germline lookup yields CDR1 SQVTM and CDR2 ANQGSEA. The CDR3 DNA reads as TGCAGCGCCCGGGGGGGGTTAAAGACCTACGAGCAGTACTTC. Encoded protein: CSARGGLKTYEQYF.

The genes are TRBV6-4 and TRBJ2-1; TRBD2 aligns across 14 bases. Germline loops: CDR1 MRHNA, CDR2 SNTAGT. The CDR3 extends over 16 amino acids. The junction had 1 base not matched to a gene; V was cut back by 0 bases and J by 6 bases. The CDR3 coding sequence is TGTGCCAGCAGTGACTCGGGACTAGCGGGAGTCAATGAGCAGTTCTTC. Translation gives CASSDSGLAGVNEQFF.

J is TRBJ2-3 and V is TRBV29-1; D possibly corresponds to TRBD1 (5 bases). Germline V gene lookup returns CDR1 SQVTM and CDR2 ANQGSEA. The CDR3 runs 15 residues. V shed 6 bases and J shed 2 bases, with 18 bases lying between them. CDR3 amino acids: CSVVPQGRATDTQYF. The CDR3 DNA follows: TGCAGCGTAGTCCCCCAGGGAAGGGCCACAGATACGCAGTATTTT.

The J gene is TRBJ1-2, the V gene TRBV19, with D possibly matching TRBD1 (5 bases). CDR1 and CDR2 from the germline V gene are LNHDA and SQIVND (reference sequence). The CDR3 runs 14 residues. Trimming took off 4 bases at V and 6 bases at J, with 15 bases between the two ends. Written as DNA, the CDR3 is TGTGCCAGTAGTAAGGAGGGGTTAGGGGATGGCTACACCTTC. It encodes CASSKEGLGDGYTF.

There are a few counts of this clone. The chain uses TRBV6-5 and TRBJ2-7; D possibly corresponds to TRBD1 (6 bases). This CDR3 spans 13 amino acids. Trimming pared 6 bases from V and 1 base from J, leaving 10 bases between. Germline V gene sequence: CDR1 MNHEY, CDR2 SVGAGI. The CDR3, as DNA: TGTGCCAGCAGGAACAGGGAATCCTACGAGCAGTACTTC. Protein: CASRNRESYEQYF.

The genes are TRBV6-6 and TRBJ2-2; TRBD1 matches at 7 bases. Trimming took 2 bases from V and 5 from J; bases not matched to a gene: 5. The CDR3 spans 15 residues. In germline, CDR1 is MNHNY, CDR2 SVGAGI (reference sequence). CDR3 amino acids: CASSYGQVGTGELFF. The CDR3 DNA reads TGTGCCAGCAGTTACGGACAGGTGGGGACCGGGGAGCTGTTTTTT.

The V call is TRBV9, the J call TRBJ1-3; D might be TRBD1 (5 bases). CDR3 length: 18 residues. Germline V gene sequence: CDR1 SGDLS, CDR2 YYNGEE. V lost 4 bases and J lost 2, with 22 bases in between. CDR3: CASSPQRDLWGAGNTIYF. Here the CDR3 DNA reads TGTGCCAGCAGCCCTCAGAGGGATCTATGGGGGGCTGGAAACACCATATATTTT.

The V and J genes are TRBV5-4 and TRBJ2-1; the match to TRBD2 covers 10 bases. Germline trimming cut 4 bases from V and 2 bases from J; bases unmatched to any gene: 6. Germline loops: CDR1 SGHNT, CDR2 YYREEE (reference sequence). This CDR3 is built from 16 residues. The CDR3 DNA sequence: TGTGCCAGCAGCCGCGGGACTAGCGACACCTACAATGAGCAGTTCTTC. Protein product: CASSRGTSDTYNEQFF.

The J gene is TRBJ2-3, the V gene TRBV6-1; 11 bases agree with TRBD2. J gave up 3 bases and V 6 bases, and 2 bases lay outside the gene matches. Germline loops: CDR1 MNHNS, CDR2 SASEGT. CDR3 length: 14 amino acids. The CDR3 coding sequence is TGTGCCAGCAGACTAGCGGGAGTGACAGATACGCAGTATTTT. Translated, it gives CASRLAGVTDTQYF.

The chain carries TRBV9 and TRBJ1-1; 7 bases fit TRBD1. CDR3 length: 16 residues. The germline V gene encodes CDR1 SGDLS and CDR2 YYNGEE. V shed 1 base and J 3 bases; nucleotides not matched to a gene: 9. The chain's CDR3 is CASSVSNRGPDTEAFF. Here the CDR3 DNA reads TGTGCCAGCAGCGTAAGCAACAGGGGCCCGGACACTGAAGCTTTCTTT.

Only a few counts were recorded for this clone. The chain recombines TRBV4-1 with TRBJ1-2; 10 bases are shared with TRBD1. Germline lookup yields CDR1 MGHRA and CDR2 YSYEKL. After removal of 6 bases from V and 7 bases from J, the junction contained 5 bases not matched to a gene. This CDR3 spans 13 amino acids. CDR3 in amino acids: CASRPTGGSGYTF. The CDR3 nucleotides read TGCGCCAGCAGGCCGACAGGGGGCTCTGGCTACACCTTC.

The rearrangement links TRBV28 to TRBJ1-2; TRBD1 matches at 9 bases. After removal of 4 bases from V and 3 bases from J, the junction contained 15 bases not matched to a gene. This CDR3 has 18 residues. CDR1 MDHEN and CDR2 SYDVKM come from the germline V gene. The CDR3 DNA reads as TGTGCCAGCAGTTCTCCCTCCTTCATGACAGGGGGGTACTATGGCTACACCTTC. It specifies CASSSPSFMTGGYYGYTF.

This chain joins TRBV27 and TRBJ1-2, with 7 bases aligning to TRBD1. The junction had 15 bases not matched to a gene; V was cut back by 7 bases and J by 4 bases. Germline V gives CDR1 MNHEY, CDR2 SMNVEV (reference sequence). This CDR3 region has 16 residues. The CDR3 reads CASTRLGTDRSYGYTF. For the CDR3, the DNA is TGTGCCAGCACCCGGCTGGGAACGGACAGGAGCTATGGCTACACCTTC.

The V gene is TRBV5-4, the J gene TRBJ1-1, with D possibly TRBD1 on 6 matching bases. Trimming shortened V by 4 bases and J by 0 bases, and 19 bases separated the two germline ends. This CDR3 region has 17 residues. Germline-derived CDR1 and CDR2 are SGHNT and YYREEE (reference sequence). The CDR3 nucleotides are TGTGCCAGCAGCCCCCTCAAGGGGGGGGATTTGAACACTGAAGCTTTCTTT. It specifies CASSPLKGGDLNTEAFF.

CDR3 bases: TGTGCCAGCAGTATGAAATCAGGACAAGAAGCTTTCTTT. Its protein is CASSMKSGQEAFF. The rearrangement uses TRBV7-9 and TRBJ1-1; D may be TRBD1 (5 bases). The ends were cut back, 6 bases at V and 8 bases at J, with 16 bases in the middle. Germline assignment: CDR1 SEHNR and CDR2 FQNEAQ (reference sequence). The CDR3 is 13 residues long.

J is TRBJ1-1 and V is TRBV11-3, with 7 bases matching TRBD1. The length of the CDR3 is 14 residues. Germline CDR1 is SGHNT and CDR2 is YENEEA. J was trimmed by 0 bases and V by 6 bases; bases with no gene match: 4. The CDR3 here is CASRQGGLNTEAFF. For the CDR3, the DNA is TGTGCCAGCAGACAAGGGGGCTTGAACACTGAAGCTTTCTTT.

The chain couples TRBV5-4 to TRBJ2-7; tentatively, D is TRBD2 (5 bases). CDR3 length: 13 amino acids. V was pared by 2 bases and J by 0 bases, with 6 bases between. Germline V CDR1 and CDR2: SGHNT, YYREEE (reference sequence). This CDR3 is CASSFGSSYEQYF. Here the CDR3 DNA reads TGTGCCAGCAGCTTTGGGAGCTCCTACGAGCAGTACTTC.

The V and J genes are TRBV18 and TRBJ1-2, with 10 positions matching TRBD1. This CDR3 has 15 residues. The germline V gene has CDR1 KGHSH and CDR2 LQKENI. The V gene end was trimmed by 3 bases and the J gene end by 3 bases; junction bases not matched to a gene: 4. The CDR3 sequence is CASSPGGQGHYGYTF. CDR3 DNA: TGTGCCAGCTCACCTGGGGGACAGGGGCACTATGGCTACACCTTC.

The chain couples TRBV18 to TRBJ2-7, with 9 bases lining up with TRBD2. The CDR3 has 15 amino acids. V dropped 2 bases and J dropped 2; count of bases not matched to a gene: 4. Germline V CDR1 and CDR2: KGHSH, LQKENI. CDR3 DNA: TGTGCCAGCTCACCAATTTCTAGCGGGGCCTACGAGCAGTACTTC. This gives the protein CASSPISSGAYEQYF.

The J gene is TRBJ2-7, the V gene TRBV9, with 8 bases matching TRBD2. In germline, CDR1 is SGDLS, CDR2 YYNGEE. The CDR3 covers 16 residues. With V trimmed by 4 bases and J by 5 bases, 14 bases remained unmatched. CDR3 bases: TGTGCCAGCAGCCCCTTTAGCGGGATCTCCCTTGACGAGCAGTACTTC. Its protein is CASSPFSGISLDEQYF.

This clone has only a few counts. CDR3 DNA sequence: TGTGCCTGGAGTCGGGACAGGGGGGATCAGCCCCAGCATTTT. Translation: CAWSRDRGDQPQHF. V is TRBV30 and J is TRBJ1-5, with 11 nucleotides matching TRBD1. V was clipped by 2 bases and J by 5 bases; unmatched bases: 2. The germline V gene has CDR1 GTSNPN and CDR2 SVGIG (reference sequence). This CDR3 has 14 amino acids.